This T cell receptor (beta chain) is drawn from a study of blood T cell repertoires in COVID-19. Study summary: The study drew acute and convalescent COVID-19 samples from the United States, Italy and Spain. Sources were T cells, B-cell-depleted T cells, or PBMCs; the material itself was cDNA or gDNA.

In the original workflow: Reference gene primer amplification in the assay estimated nucleated cell counts. Using immunoSEQ multiplex PCR, the repertoire was profiled, and TCRdb retains in-frame clones only, with some absent. That table gives V, J and clone size, and the DNA gave D and trimming. Of 55,000 to 65,000 clones in the sample, 79% were seen once. This TCR was sampled from a man in his fifties or sixties with acute or convalescent COVID-19. Sequencing input: peripheral blood.

The CDR3 nucleotides are TGCGCCAGCAGACCCGAACCTAGCGGGAGAAATGAGCAGTTCTTC. Its translation: CASRPEPSGRNEQFF. V usage is TRBV4-1 and J usage is TRBJ2-1, with 10 bases lining up with TRBD2. The junction had 9 bases not matched to a gene; V was cut back by 6 bases and J by 7 bases. The CDR3 totals 15 residues. Germline values: CDR1 MGHRA, CDR2 YSYEKL.